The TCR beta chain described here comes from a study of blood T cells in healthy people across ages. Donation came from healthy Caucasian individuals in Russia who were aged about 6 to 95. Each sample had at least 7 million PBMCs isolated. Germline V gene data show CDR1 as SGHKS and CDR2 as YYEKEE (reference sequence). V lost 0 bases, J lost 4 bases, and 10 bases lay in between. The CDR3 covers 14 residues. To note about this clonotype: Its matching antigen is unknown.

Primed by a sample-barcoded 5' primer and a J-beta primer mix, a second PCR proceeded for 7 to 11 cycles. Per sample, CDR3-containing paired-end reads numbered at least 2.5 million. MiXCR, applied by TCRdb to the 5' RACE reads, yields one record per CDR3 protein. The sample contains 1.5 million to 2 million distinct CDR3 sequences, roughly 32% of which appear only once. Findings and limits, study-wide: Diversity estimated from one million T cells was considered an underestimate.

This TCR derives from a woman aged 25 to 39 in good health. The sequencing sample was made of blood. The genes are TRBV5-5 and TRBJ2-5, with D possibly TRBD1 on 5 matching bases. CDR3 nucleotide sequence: TGTGCCAGCAGCTTGGAAGGGGTAGGAGAGACCCAGTACTTC. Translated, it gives CASSLEGVGETQYF. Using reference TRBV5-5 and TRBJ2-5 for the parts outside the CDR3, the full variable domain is DAGVTQSPTHLIKTRGQQVTLRCSPISGHKSVSWYQQVLGQGPQFIFQYYEKEERGRGNFPDRFSARQFPNYSSELNVNALLLGDSALYLCASSLEGVGETQYFGPGTRLLVL.